These 7 T cell receptor beta chains originate from one sample sequenced in a study of vaccination effects on CD4 cells after COVID-19. Having been cultured for 10 days, the cells underwent CD4+ T cell isolation. This individual tested PCR-positive for SARS-CoV-2 infection between March and December 2020. As their vaccination, participants received two doses of either BNT162b2 or mRNA-1273. This table comes from immunoSEQ multiplex PCR, and its TCRdb copy is limited to in-frame clones, with some not included. The sample gives tens of thousands of clones, around 74% of which show up once; about 6.1% is in the top ten. Their antigen targets remain unknown. The material sequenced was CD4+ T cells from PBMCs cultured without peptide, taken after COVID-19 vaccination. These receptor sequences come from a human donor who had a prior SARS-CoV-2 infection.

The chain combines TRBV3-1 (or the pseudogene TRBV3-2) with TRBJ2-7, with D tentatively TRBD2 (6 bases). V lost 0 bases to trimming and J lost 6 bases, with 12 bases between them. The CDR3 totals 14 residues. Germline V lookup: CDR1 LGHDT, CDR2 YNNKEL (reference sequence). The DNA of the CDR3 is TGTGCCAGCAGCCAAGAAGGGGCCGGGGGCGAGCAGTACTTC. Translation gives CASSQEGAGGEQYF.

The J gene is TRBJ2-1, the V gene TRBV19; 8 nucleotides align to TRBD2. CDR1 is LNHDA, CDR2 SQIVND, per germline (reference sequence). The junction had 21 bases not matched to a gene; V was cut back by 1 base and J by 1 base. The CDR3 extends over 22 amino acids. CDR3 amino acids: CASSIVLRGTGREDLSYNEQFF. CDR3 sequence (DNA): TGTGCCAGTAGTATAGTCCTGCGGGGTACGGGGCGGGAGGACTTGTCCTACAATGAGCAGTTCTTC.

The chain employs TRBV5-1 and TRBJ2-1; 11 nucleotides match TRBD2. CDR1 and CDR2 (germline): SGHRS, YFSETQ. The CDR3 has 17 amino acids. The V gene end was trimmed by 0 bases and the J gene end by 4 bases; junction bases not matched to a gene: 6. CDR3 region: CASSLAPTSGAYNEQFF. In DNA form, the CDR3 reads TGCGCCAGCAGCTTGGCCCCGACTAGCGGGGCATACAATGAGCAGTTCTTC.

This sequence joins TRBV2 and TRBJ2-7; 8 bases align to TRBD1. The CDR3 extends over 12 amino acids. Germline V gives CDR1 SNHLY, CDR2 FYNNEI. With 7 bases clipped from V and 3 bases from J, the junction kept 2 bases outside the gene matches. CDR3: CASKQGVYEQYF. CDR3 DNA: TGTGCCAGCAAACAGGGGGTCTACGAGCAGTACTTC. The full variable domain, in which reference TRBV2 and TRBJ2-7 provide the parts outside the CDR3, is EPEVTQTPSHQVTQMGQEVILRCVPISNHLYFYWYRQILGQKVEFLVSFYNNEISEKSEIFDDQFSVERPDGSNFTLKIRSTKLEDSAMYFCASKQGVYEQYFGPGTRLTVT.

The rearrangement joins TRBV27 to TRBJ2-7; TRBD2 agrees at 16 bases. This CDR3 spans 16 amino acids. The V segment lost 5 bases and the J segment 2 bases; nucleotides outside the gene matches: 3. Germline CDR1 MNHEY, CDR2 SMNVEV (reference sequence). CDR3: CASSGTSGRAPYEQYF. DNA of the CDR3: TGTGCCAGCAGTGGGACTAGCGGGAGGGCCCCCTACGAGCAGTACTTC.

The chain is built from TRBV2 and TRBJ2-7, with 8 bases that match TRBD2. V lost 6 bases, J lost 2 bases, and 6 bases stayed unmatched. The V gene's germline CDR1 is SNHLY and CDR2 FYNNEI. CDR3 length: 14 amino acids. The CDR3 reads CASRKLRGAYEQYF. The CDR3 nucleotides are TGTGCCAGCAGAAAGTTGCGGGGGGCCTACGAGCAGTACTTC.

CDR3 nucleotides: TGTGCCAGCAGTAGGCTAGCGGGGGGCCGGGAGACCCAGTACTTC. Its protein product is CASSRLAGGRETQYF. The genes are TRBV6-2 or TRBV6-3 and TRBJ2-5; 11 positions match TRBD2. Trimming removed 5 bases from V and 5 bases from J; junction bases left unmatched: 7. There are 15 residues in the CDR3. Per germline, CDR1 MNHEY and CDR2 SVGEGT.